The next 10 T cell receptor beta chains were all read from a single sample in a study of cytomegalovirus exposure and HLA in healthy donors. The PCR used 60 Vbeta and 13 Jbeta primers. Sequencing used immunoSEQ multiplex PCR; TCRdb keeps in-frame clones, though not all of them. The sample records roughly 180,000 clones, about 80% being singletons. The sample consisted of PBMCs. The receptors derive from a man between 35 and 55 years old in good health and CMV-seronegative.

The rearrangement links TRBV28 to TRBJ1-2; D ambiguous. This CDR3 has 14 amino acids. Looked up from germline, CDR1 is MDHEN and CDR2 is SYDVKM. V lost 5 bases, J lost 13 bases, and 23 bases lay in between. The CDR3 bases are TGTGCCAGCAGTCCACCCCGACGGGAGGGTGGGAGCACCTTC. Translation gives CASSPPRREGGSTF.

This clone has only a few counts. The chain recombines TRBV7-3 with TRBJ2-4, with 7 bases that match TRBD2. Germline CDR1 and CDR2: SGHTA and FQGTGA. V shed 5 bases and J 6 bases; nucleotides not matched to a gene: 7. The CDR3 length is 14 residues. CDR3 in DNA: TGTGCCAGCAGCCGGGGAGGGGAAGGAAACATTCAGTACTTC. Translating gives CASSRGGEGNIQYF.

The chain employs TRBV4-1 and TRBJ2-1, with D perhaps matching TRBD2 (7 bases). CDR1 and CDR2 (germline): MGHRA, YSYEKL. CDR3 length equals 16 residues. The V gene lost 1 base and the J gene lost 5 bases, with 15 bases spanning the gap. The CDR3 reads CASSQVVAGADNEQFF. CDR3 DNA: TGCGCCAGCAGCCAAGTTGTTGCGGGGGCCGACAATGAGCAGTTCTTC.

This clone was observed a few times. The chain joins TRBV5-1 to TRBJ2-5; D not certain. Trimming took off 3 bases at V and 3 bases at J, with 15 bases between the two ends. The germline V gene has CDR1 SGHRS and CDR2 YFSETQ. This CDR3 region has 15 residues. The CDR3 protein is CASSSLFGSEETQYF. CDR3 bases: TGCGCCAGCAGCTCCCTTTTCGGGTCAGAAGAGACCCAGTACTTC.

V is TRBV11-3 and J is TRBJ2-7, with unresolved D. The CDR3 consists of 13 residues. V was shortened by 5 bases and J by 4 bases, with 12 bases between the two germline ends. Germline assignment: CDR1 SGHNT and CDR2 YENEEA. CDR3 in DNA: TGTGCCAGCAGCCCCGTTTCCTTTTACGAGCAGTACTTC. Its translation is CASSPVSFYEQYF.

The genes are TRBV6-5 and TRBJ2-7; TRBD2 matches at 10 bases. The germline V gene has CDR1 MNHEY and CDR2 SVGAGI. The CDR3 is 14 residues long. V lost 6 bases to trimming and J lost 4 bases; unmatched junction nucleotides: 6. The CDR3: CASSSSGRRYEQYF. As DNA, the CDR3 is TGTGCCAGCAGCAGTAGCGGGAGGAGATACGAGCAGTACTTC.

This rearrangement joins TRBV6-5 to TRBJ2-5; D is possibly TRBD2 (6 bases). The CDR3 covers 15 residues. The germline V and J ends were trimmed by 5 bases and 3 bases, with 16 bases remaining between them. Germline lookup yields CDR1 MNHEY and CDR2 SVGAGI. The chain's CDR3 is CASSLPSAGKETQYF. CDR3 DNA: TGTGCCAGCAGTCTCCCTTCGGCGGGGAAAGAGACCCAGTACTTC.

V is TRBV6-5 and J is TRBJ2-1, with 12 bases aligning to TRBD2. CDR3 length: 15 amino acids. The V gene's germline CDR1 is MNHEY and CDR2 SVGAGI. V dropped 7 bases and J dropped 7; count of bases not matched to a gene: 8. CDR3 DNA sequence: TGTGCCAGCACGTCTAGCGGGGGGGCCAGGAATGAGCAGTTCTTC. Translation gives CASTSSGGARNEQFF.

The chain combines TRBV6-5 with TRBJ2-5; TRBD2 agrees at 7 bases. The CDR3 runs to 15 residues. Germline V gene lookup returns CDR1 MNHEY and CDR2 SVGAGI. The V gene end was trimmed by 5 bases and the J gene end by 3 bases; junction bases not matched to a gene: 9. The CDR3 is CASSPLGGGEETQYF. The CDR3 nucleotides read TGTGCCAGCAGTCCCCTGGGGGGGGGAGAAGAGACCCAGTACTTC.

The chain links TRBV10-1 to TRBJ1-5; 9 bases fit TRBD1. Germline V gene data show CDR1 as WNHNN and CDR2 as SYGVQD (reference sequence). V shed 7 bases, J shed 0 bases, and the junction held 16 bases outside the gene matches. The CDR3 has 19 residues. The CDR3 is CASIPNPDRGTHSNQPQHF. The CDR3 DNA reads TGCGCCAGCATTCCCAACCCGGACAGGGGAACGCATAGCAATCAGCCCCAGCATTTT.